A selection of T cell receptor beta chains follows, all from one sample in a study of blood T cell repertoires in COVID-19. The protocol was immunoSEQ multiplex PCR, while the TCRdb copy is restricted to in-frame clones and leaves out a portion. The sample shows approximately 150,000 clones, 85% to 90% of them seen only once. The material sequenced was peripheral blood. These receptors originate from a man younger than 35 with COVID-19, enrolled during active disease. CDR3s include the opening cysteine and the closing phenylalanine or tryptophan. A D gene is named only where the DNA matches it firmly. Clone size is stated in some rows and not others, as once, few, many or a class when expanded.

TRBV28	TRBD1	TRBJ2-7	.	TGTGCCAGCCGTCAACGACAGGGGCCGCGTGCGGAGCAGTACTTC	CASRQRQGPRAEQYF
TRBV28	.	TRBJ2-7	.	TGTGCCAGCAGTTTATACGGGGGTTTAAACGAGCAGTACTTC	CASSLYGGLNEQYF
TRBV18	TRBD1	TRBJ1-5	.	TGTGCCAGCTCCACAGGGGGCGCAGGGCAGCCCCAGCATTTT	CASSTGGAGQPQHF
TRBV13	.	TRBJ1-1	.	TGTGCCAGCAGCTTAGGGGACAGCGGGGACACTGAAGCTTTCTTT	CASSLGDSGDTEAFF
TRBV5-1	.	TRBJ2-2	.	TGCGCCAGCAGCACGGTGGTCGGGCGGGTTAACACCGGGGAGCTGTTTTTT	CASSTVVGRVNTGELFF
TRBV7-8	.	TRBJ2-7	few	TGTGCCAGCAGCTTAGTCCCGGGGAGGAACGAGCAGTACTTC	CASSLVPGRNEQYF
TRBV7-9	.	TRBJ2-7	.	TGTGCCAGCAGCTTCCGCACAGGGTTGGACGAGCAGTACTTC	CASSFRTGLDEQYF
TRBV29-1	TRBD2	TRBJ2-5	.	TGCAGCGGAACCGCCCGGACTAGCGGGAGGCCTGGAGAGACCCAGTACTTC	CSGTARTSGRPGETQYF
TRBV6-4	.	TRBJ2-1	.	TGTGCCAGCAGTGGCCGACTAGGATCGACCGATGAGCAGTTCTTC	CASSGRLGSTDEQFF
TRBV11-2	TRBD2	TRBJ2-4	.	TGTGCCAGCAGCTCTCTAGCGGGAGTGGTTCAGGAAAAGTACTTC	CASSSLAGVVQEKYF
TRBV9	TRBD1	TRBJ2-5	.	TGTGCCAGCAGCGTAGGTGGGACAGGGGGGACCCAGTACTTC	CASSVGGTGGTQYF
TRBV11-3	TRBD2	TRBJ2-5	.	TGTGCCAGCAGCCCTACCTCGGGACTAGCGGGAGCAGAGACCCAGTACTTC	CASSPTSGLAGAETQYF
TRBV18	TRBD1	TRBJ2-7	.	TGTGCCAGCTCACCCCAGGACAGGGCTCCCTACGAGCAGTACTTC	CASSPQDRAPYEQYF
TRBV5-1	TRBD1	TRBJ1-2	.	TGCGCCAGCAGCTCAGGACAGGGTCTAGGGGGCTACACCTTC	CASSSGQGLGGYTF
TRBV28	.	TRBJ2-7	.	TGTGCCAGCACCTTCTCCAGAGGCTACGAGCAGTACTTC	CASTFSRGYEQYF
TRBV4-1	.	TRBJ1-4	.	TGCGCCAGCAGCTACCGGGTCTTTAATGAAAAACTGTTTTTT	CASSYRVFNEKLFF
TRBV7-9	TRBD2	TRBJ2-1	.	TGTGCCAGCAGCCCTCTAGCGGGAGTCTCCTACAATGAGCAGTTCTTC	CASSPLAGVSYNEQFF
TRBV5-1	TRBD1	TRBJ2-1	once	TGCGCCAGCAGCTTGGCGGCGGGCAGGGGGCTGGATGAGCAGTTCTTC	CASSLAAGRGLDEQFF
TRBV6-6	.	TRBJ1-3	.	TGTGCCAGCAGTTACTCTCCGGGGGCTGGAAACACCATATATTTT	CASSYSPGAGNTIYF
TRBV7-9	.	TRBJ2-7	.	TGTGCCAGCAGCTTATGGCTCGCCGAGCAGTACTTC	CASSLWLAEQYF
TRBV4-3	.	TRBJ1-5	.	TGCGCCAGCAGCCAAAATCCCCACCGGGGGCAGCCCCAGCATTTT	CASSQNPHRGQPQHF
TRBV27	TRBD2	TRBJ2-7	.	TGTGCCAGCCGGTGGGGGACTAAAACAGCAGGGGAGCAGTACTTC	CASRWGTKTAGEQYF
TRBV7-9	.	TRBJ2-5	.	TGTGCCAGCAGCCCCCTAGGAGGAGAGACCCAGTACTTC	CASSPLGGETQYF
TRBV5-6	.	TRBJ2-7	.	TGTGCCAGCAGCGCGGGACCGATCTACGAGCAGTACTTC	CASSAGPIYEQYF
TRBV6-5	.	TRBJ2-2	once	TGTGCCAGCAGTTACCAGGCGCCCCCACCCACCGGGGAGCTGTTTTTT	CASSYQAPPPTGELFF
TRBV30	TRBD1	TRBJ2-7	once	TGTGCCTGGAGATCAAGGACAGGGTACGAGCAGTACTTC	CAWRSRTGYEQYF
TRBV10-3	TRBD1	TRBJ1-1	.	TGTGCCATCACGGGACAGGGTTGGGGGTCTGAAGCTTTCTTT	CAITGQGWGSEAFF
TRBV4-1	.	TRBJ2-7	.	TGCGCCAGCAGCATCACGCAACGGGGAGACGAGCAGTACTTC	CASSITQRGDEQYF
TRBV10-3	.	TRBJ1-5	.	TGTGCCATCAGTGAGGGTCTTCGCGGTCCGGGGTGGTCCCAGCATTTT	CAISEGLRGPGWSQHF
TRBV5-6	TRBD2	TRBJ2-7	.	TGTGCCAGCAGCTTGATTTCTAGCGGCTCCTACGAGCAGTACTTC	CASSLISSGSYEQYF
TRBV7-2	TRBD2	TRBJ2-7	once	TGTGCCAGCAGCTCAGGACTAGCGGTCTCCTACGAGCAGTACTTC	CASSSGLAVSYEQYF
TRBV7-2	.	TRBJ1-5	.	TGTGCCAGCAGCTTACAGGGAAGCAATCAGCCCCAGCATTTT	CASSLQGSNQPQHF